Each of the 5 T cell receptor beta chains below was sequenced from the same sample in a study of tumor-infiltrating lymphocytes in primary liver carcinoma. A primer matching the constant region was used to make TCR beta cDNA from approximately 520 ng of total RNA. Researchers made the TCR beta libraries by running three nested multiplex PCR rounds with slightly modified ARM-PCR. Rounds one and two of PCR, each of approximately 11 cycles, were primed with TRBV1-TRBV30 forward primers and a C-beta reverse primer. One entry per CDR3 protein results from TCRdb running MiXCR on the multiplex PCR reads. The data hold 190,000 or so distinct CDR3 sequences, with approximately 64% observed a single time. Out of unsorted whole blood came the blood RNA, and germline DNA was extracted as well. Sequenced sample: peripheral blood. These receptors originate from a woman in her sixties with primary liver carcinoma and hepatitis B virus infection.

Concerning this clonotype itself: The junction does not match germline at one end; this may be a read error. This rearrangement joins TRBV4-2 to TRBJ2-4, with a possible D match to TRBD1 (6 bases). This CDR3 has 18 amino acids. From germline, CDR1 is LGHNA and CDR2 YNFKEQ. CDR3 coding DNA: TGTGCCAGCAGCCAATCCTACACAACAGGGATAGCCAAAAACGTTCAGTACTTC. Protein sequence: CASSQSYTTGIAKNVQYF.

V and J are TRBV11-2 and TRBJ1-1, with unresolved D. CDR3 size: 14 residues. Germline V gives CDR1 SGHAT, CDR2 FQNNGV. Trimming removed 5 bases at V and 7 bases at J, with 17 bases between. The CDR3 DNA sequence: TGTGCCAGCAGCCGCGGAGAGGGTTATAGTGAAGCTTTCTTT. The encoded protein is CASSRGEGYSEAFF.

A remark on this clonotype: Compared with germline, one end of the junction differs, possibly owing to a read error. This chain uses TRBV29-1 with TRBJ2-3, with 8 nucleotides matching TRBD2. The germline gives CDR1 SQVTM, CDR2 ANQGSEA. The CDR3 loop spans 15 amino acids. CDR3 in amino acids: CSSRGLAGDTGTQYF. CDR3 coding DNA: TGCAGCTCACGAGGGCTAGCGGGCGACACAGGTACGCAGTATTTT.

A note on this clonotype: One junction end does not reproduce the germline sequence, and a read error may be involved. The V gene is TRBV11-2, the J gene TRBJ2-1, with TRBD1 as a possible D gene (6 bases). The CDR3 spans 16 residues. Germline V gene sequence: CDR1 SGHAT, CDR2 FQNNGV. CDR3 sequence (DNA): TGTGCCAGCAGCTTAGATCTGACGGATGGGGGCGGTGAGCTGTTCTTC. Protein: CASSLDLTDGGGELFF.

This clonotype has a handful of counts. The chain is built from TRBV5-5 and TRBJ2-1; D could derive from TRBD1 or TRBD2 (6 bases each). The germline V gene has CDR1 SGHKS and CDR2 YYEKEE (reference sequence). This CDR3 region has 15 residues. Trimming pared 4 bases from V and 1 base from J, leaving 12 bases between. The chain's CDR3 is CASSGRGGSYNEQFF. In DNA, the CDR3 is TGTGCCAGCAGCGGCAGGGGAGGTTCCTACAATGAGCAGTTCTTC.